A selection of T cell receptor beta chains follows, all from one sample in a study of identical twins. TCRdb redid the calling of the 5' RACE reads with MiXCR, one entry per CDR3 protein. The sample has about 530,000 distinct CDR3 sequences; roughly 15% are singletons. In addition, the sample was reused for a study of yellow fever vaccine responses in identical twins.

The specimen sequenced was CD4+ T cells sorted from blood. Receptors originate from a woman under 30 in good health. Both conserved end residues are part of each CDR3. D genes are given only for firm matches.

CDR3aa: CASSLVDGNEQFF
v_gene: TRBV7-2
d_gene: NA
j_gene: TRBJ2-1

CDR3aa: CASSLSGQAVTGELFF
v_gene: TRBV28
d_gene: NA
j_gene: TRBJ2-2

CDR3aa: CASSQKGSQGSGANVLTF
v_gene: TRBV4-1
d_gene: NA
j_gene: TRBJ2-6

CDR3aa: CASSPLAPSTGELFF
v_gene: TRBV5-1
d_gene: NA
j_gene: TRBJ2-2

CDR3aa: CASRPGPHIAGELFF
v_gene: TRBV12-3/TRBV12-4
d_gene: NA
j_gene: TRBJ2-2

CDR3aa: CASSFGLAGHEQFF
v_gene: TRBV12-3/TRBV12-4
d_gene: TRBD2
j_gene: TRBJ2-1

CDR3aa: CASSLERAGDSNQPQHF
v_gene: TRBV4-1
d_gene: NA
j_gene: TRBJ1-5

CDR3aa: CASSLGRRGGGANEQFF
v_gene: TRBV11-2
d_gene: NA
j_gene: TRBJ2-1

CDR3aa: CASSVGLAGATDTQYF
v_gene: TRBV9
d_gene: TRBD2
j_gene: TRBJ2-3

CDR3aa: CASRTTGSGNTIYF
v_gene: TRBV27
d_gene: TRBD1
j_gene: TRBJ1-3

CDR3aa: CASSGGTPPREQYF
v_gene: TRBV5-1
d_gene: NA
j_gene: TRBJ2-7

CDR3aa: CASSTGLAVQETQYF
v_gene: TRBV12-3/TRBV12-4
d_gene: TRBD2
j_gene: TRBJ2-5

CDR3aa: CASSPTGQGSYYTF
v_gene: TRBV7-9
d_gene: TRBD1
j_gene: TRBJ1-2

CDR3aa: CSARDGVYTGELFF
v_gene: TRBV20-1
d_gene: NA
j_gene: TRBJ2-2

CDR3aa: CATDRGVGELFF
v_gene: TRBV12-3/TRBV12-4
d_gene: TRBD1
j_gene: TRBJ2-2

CDR3aa: CSGKGQQETQYF
v_gene: TRBV29-1
d_gene: TRBD1
j_gene: TRBJ2-5

CDR3aa: CASSQNPGEFTDTQYF
v_gene: TRBV4-2
d_gene: NA
j_gene: TRBJ2-3

CDR3aa: CASSLQFSYNSPLHF
v_gene: TRBV28
d_gene: NA
j_gene: TRBJ1-6

CDR3aa: CASSQVAGSYNEQFF
v_gene: TRBV3-1
d_gene: NA
j_gene: TRBJ2-1

CDR3aa: CASSWQAGTDTQYF
v_gene: TRBV2
d_gene: NA
j_gene: TRBJ2-3

CDR3aa: CSAIQDPWYNEQFF
v_gene: TRBV20-1
d_gene: NA
j_gene: TRBJ2-1

CDR3aa: CASSTLPRGQGFAEAFF
v_gene: TRBV19
d_gene: TRBD1
j_gene: TRBJ1-1

CDR3aa: CASSLQGLAGGWETQYF
v_gene: TRBV27
d_gene: TRBD2
j_gene: TRBJ2-5

CDR3aa: CASSLETGSKNIQYF
v_gene: TRBV5-1
d_gene: TRBD1
j_gene: TRBJ2-4

CDR3aa: CASRPVLAGGYEQYF
v_gene: TRBV28
d_gene: TRBD2
j_gene: TRBJ2-7

CDR3aa: CASSPVAGTGELFF
v_gene: TRBV7-2
d_gene: NA
j_gene: TRBJ2-2

CDR3aa: CASSPRGGSQETQYF
v_gene: TRBV7-3
d_gene: NA
j_gene: TRBJ2-5

CDR3aa: CSARDLDSGAYNEQFF
v_gene: TRBV20-1
d_gene: TRBD2
j_gene: TRBJ2-1

CDR3aa: CASSLGSATGRDTQYF
v_gene: TRBV7-2
d_gene: NA
j_gene: TRBJ2-3

CDR3aa: CASSSLATKSEAFF
v_gene: TRBV6-5
d_gene: NA
j_gene: TRBJ1-1

CDR3aa: CASGGRTANTGELFF
v_gene: TRBV27
d_gene: NA
j_gene: TRBJ2-2

CDR3aa: CAISEREVYNEQFF
v_gene: TRBV10-3
d_gene: NA
j_gene: TRBJ2-1

CDR3aa: CATSLGRESYEQYF
v_gene: TRBV15
d_gene: NA
j_gene: TRBJ2-7

CDR3aa: CATGGRAANTGELFF
v_gene: TRBV15
d_gene: TRBD2
j_gene: TRBJ2-2

CDR3aa: CASSYSDPYNEQFF
v_gene: TRBV6-5
d_gene: NA
j_gene: TRBJ2-1

CDR3aa: CASSLATGGETQYF
v_gene: TRBV5-5
d_gene: TRBD2
j_gene: TRBJ2-5

CDR3aa: CASRFGTDTQYF
v_gene: TRBV28
d_gene: NA
j_gene: TRBJ2-3

CDR3aa: CASSPRRRSSYNEQFF
v_gene: TRBV18
d_gene: NA
j_gene: TRBJ2-1

CDR3aa: CASSSRQLYEQYF
v_gene: TRBV2
d_gene: NA
j_gene: TRBJ2-7

CDR3aa: CASSLMGEETQYF
v_gene: TRBV12-3/TRBV12-4
d_gene: NA
j_gene: TRBJ2-5

CDR3aa: CASSLPGTGLNTGELFF
v_gene: TRBV5-1
d_gene: TRBD1
j_gene: TRBJ2-2

CDR3aa: CATSGTPNTGELFF
v_gene: TRBV28
d_gene: NA
j_gene: TRBJ2-2

CDR3aa: CASSLGSGPYEQYF
v_gene: TRBV12-3/TRBV12-4
d_gene: TRBD2
j_gene: TRBJ2-7

CDR3aa: CASSLIPENTGELFF
v_gene: TRBV12-3/TRBV12-4
d_gene: NA
j_gene: TRBJ2-2

CDR3aa: CASSSPGTGELFF
v_gene: TRBV7-2
d_gene: NA
j_gene: TRBJ2-2

CDR3aa: CASSLGGSGGGYTF
v_gene: TRBV12-3/TRBV12-4
d_gene: NA
j_gene: TRBJ1-2

CDR3aa: CASSLALHGTDTQYF
v_gene: TRBV11-2
d_gene: NA
j_gene: TRBJ2-3

CDR3aa: CAISQGPLEEKLFF
v_gene: TRBV10-3
d_gene: NA
j_gene: TRBJ1-4

CDR3aa: CASSLDSKKRRAQETQYF
v_gene: TRBV7-6
d_gene: NA
j_gene: TRBJ2-5

CDR3aa: CSARASGTSAPYNEQFF
v_gene: TRBV20-1
d_gene: TRBD2
j_gene: TRBJ2-1

CDR3aa: CASSFLRGGYTF
v_gene: TRBV12-3/TRBV12-4
d_gene: NA
j_gene: TRBJ1-2

CDR3aa: CSAMTGANSPLHF
v_gene: TRBV20-1
d_gene: NA
j_gene: TRBJ1-6

CDR3aa: CASSSSGQGVNQPQHF
v_gene: TRBV7-2
d_gene: TRBD1
j_gene: TRBJ1-5

CDR3aa: CSALGTSQAFF
v_gene: TRBV29-1
d_gene: NA
j_gene: TRBJ1-1

CDR3aa: CSASTGLAGFF
v_gene: TRBV20-1
d_gene: TRBD2
j_gene: TRBJ2-1

CDR3aa: CASSPDRPTDTQYF
v_gene: TRBV5-1
d_gene: NA
j_gene: TRBJ2-3

CDR3aa: CASSTPTVSNQPQHF
v_gene: TRBV28
d_gene: NA
j_gene: TRBJ1-5

CDR3aa: CSANDYFQETQYF
v_gene: TRBV20-1
d_gene: NA
j_gene: TRBJ2-5

CDR3aa: CASSFSLGGSYNEQFF
v_gene: TRBV28
d_gene: NA
j_gene: TRBJ2-1